What follows is one TCR beta chain and its context. The antigen is not known. This specimen comes from a study of OX40 agonist ivuxolimab in advanced cancers. Measured with immunoSEQ multiplex PCR; TCRdb has only the in-frame clones, and not every one. The profile shows around 47,000 clones, more than 80% of them singletons. V was trimmed by 9 bases and J by 2 bases, leaving 16 bases between them. Germline assignment: CDR1 LNHDA and CDR2 SQIVND (reference sequence). CDR3 length: 14 residues. Overall study findings and caveats: At doses 0.1 to 3.0 mg/kg, CD4+ and CD8+ clones expanded. Fewer expanded clones were found on average in CD4+ than in CD8+ T cells.

This rearrangement joins TRBV19 to TRBJ1-2; D may be TRBD1 (5 bases). The material sequenced was CD4+ or CD8+ T cells sorted from blood, taken in a trial of the OX40 agonist ivuxolimab. The sequence came from an adult with an advanced solid tumor such as melanoma, head and neck, liver or kidney cancer. CDR3: CASKISGTNYGYTF. The CDR3 nucleotides read TGTGCCAGCAAGATCTCCGGGACCAACTATGGCTACACCTTC.